Presented here are 20 T cell receptor beta chains from one specimen sequenced in a study of lymphopenia after photon versus proton radiotherapy. Sequencing used immunoSEQ multiplex PCR; TCRdb keeps in-frame clones, though not all of them. This sample carries about 39,000 clones, 80% to 95% of them seen once, and the ten largest clones take 13% to 15%. The input for sequencing was peripheral blood, taken from a patient treated with photon-based radiotherapy. These receptors all stem from a man aged 60 to 75 with cholangiocarcinoma.

V gene TRBV2 combines with J gene TRBJ1-2, with 8 bases identical to TRBD1. The germline V gene encodes CDR1 SNHLY and CDR2 FYNNEI. The CDR3 is made up of 15 amino acids. Germline trimming cut 6 bases from V and 4 bases from J; bases unmatched to any gene: 10. The CDR3 DNA is TGTGCCAGCAGGTTTGGGCAGGGGGCTTTCTATGGCTACACCTTC. Its translation: CASRFGQGAFYGYTF. Filled out from reference TRBV2 and TRBJ1-2, the complete variable domain reads EPEVTQTPSHQVTQMGQEVILRCVPISNHLYFYWYRQILGQKVEFLVSFYNNEISEKSEIFDDQFSVERPDGSNFTLKIRSTKLEDSAMYFCASRFGQGAFYGYTFGSGTRLTVV.

The chain carries TRBV28 and TRBJ1-1; 7 bases are a match to TRBD1. The trim removed 6 bases at V and 4 bases at J, leaving 8 bases unmatched. The CDR3 is 14 residues long. Germline loops: CDR1 MDHEN, CDR2 SYDVKM. CDR3 region: CASRGGSELTEAFF. The CDR3 coding sequence is TGTGCCAGCAGAGGGGGCTCTGAGCTCACTGAAGCTTTCTTT.

The count of this clone is one. This chain joins TRBV6-6 and TRBJ1-4; D gene unclear. Per the germline V gene, CDR1 is MNHNY and CDR2 is SVGAGI (reference sequence). V lost 7 bases and J lost 7, with 16 bases in between. The CDR3 length is 14 residues. CDR3 bases: TGTGCCAGCACCACGGGGTCTGGGATTGAAAAACTGTTTTTT. Encoded protein: CASTTGSGIEKLFF.

This clone was counted once. The chain couples TRBV29-1 to TRBJ1-2, with TRBD1 matching over 12 bases. Germline trimming cut 4 bases from V and 2 bases from J; bases unmatched to any gene: 5. The germline CDR1 and CDR2 sequences are SQVTM and ANQGSEA. The CDR3 covers 15 residues. The CDR3 nucleotides are TGCAGCGTTGGGGGACAGGGGGCGGCGAACTATGGCTACACCTTC. Protein: CSVGGQGAANYGYTF.

For the CDR3, the DNA is TGTGCCAGCAGCTCTGTTAGAGGGGAAGCTTTCTTT. It codes for CASSSVRGEAFF. The chain is built from TRBV7-9 and TRBJ1-1; D call uncertain. The CDR3 extends over 12 amino acids. Trimming took 4 bases from V and 8 from J, leaving 11 bases between them. From germline, CDR1 is SEHNR and CDR2 FQNEAQ (reference sequence).

This rearrangement joins TRBV6-5 to TRBJ1-2; the D gene is possibly TRBD1 (6 bases). The CDR3 is 12 residues long. Trimming pared 5 bases from V and 6 bases from J, leaving 10 bases between. Germline V gene sequence: CDR1 MNHEY, CDR2 SVGAGI. CDR3 sequence (DNA): TGTGCCAGCAGTGACTACAGGGATGGCTACACCTTC. It yields the protein CASSDYRDGYTF.

The rearrangement links TRBV2 to TRBJ2-7, with 11 bases fitting TRBD2. From germline, CDR1 is SNHLY and CDR2 FYNNEI. The CDR3 spans 15 residues. V shed 7 bases and J 4 bases; nucleotides not matched to a gene: 9. The CDR3 is CASTLIAGGRYEQYF. Here the CDR3 DNA reads TGTGCCAGCACGCTTATAGCGGGAGGGCGGTACGAGCAGTACTTC.

The genes are TRBV5-1 and TRBJ1-3; D is ambiguous. V was trimmed by 4 bases and J by 0 bases, leaving 14 bases between them. In germline, CDR1 is SGHRS, CDR2 YFSETQ. The CDR3 extends over 16 amino acids. DNA of the CDR3: TGCGCCAGCAGCCCGGATGTAGGAGGCTCTGGAAACACCATATATTTT. Encoded protein: CASSPDVGGSGNTIYF.

The chain joins TRBV6-5 to TRBJ2-1, with D hard to call. The length of the CDR3 is 16 residues. V was shortened by 2 bases and J by 1 base, with 12 bases between the two germline ends. Germline V lookup: CDR1 MNHEY, CDR2 SVGAGI. CDR3 sequence (DNA): TGTGCCAGCAGTTACCTTAGCATGGGTTCCTACAATGAGCAGTTCTTC. Its translation: CASSYLSMGSYNEQFF.

The chain joins TRBV5-1 to TRBJ1-1; no firm D call. This CDR3 has 15 amino acids. Germline-derived CDR1 and CDR2 are SGHRS and YFSETQ. V was clipped by 4 bases and J by 1 base, with 14 bases between them. The CDR3, as DNA: TGCGCCAGCAGCCCGGCGGGAAGTCAGAACACTGAAGCTTTCTTT. This codes for CASSPAGSQNTEAFF.

The J gene is TRBJ2-1, the V gene TRBV5-6; D tentatively reads TRBD1 or TRBD2 (5 bases each). V was clipped by 4 bases and J by 4 bases, with 18 bases between them. Germline V lookup: CDR1 SGHDT, CDR2 YYEEEE. This CDR3 contains 16 residues. CDR3 bases: TGTGCCAGCAGCGCCGGTTGGGGGTGGGAGTACAATGAGCAGTTCTTC. It translates to CASSAGWGWEYNEQFF.

The chain joins TRBV5-1 to TRBJ2-2; maybe TRBD2 (5 bases). The ends were cut back, 2 bases at V and 5 bases at J, with 10 bases in the middle. The germline V gene encodes CDR1 SGHRS and CDR2 YFSETQ. The CDR3 is 14 residues long. This CDR3 is CASSFARETGELFF. The CDR3 coding sequence is TGCGCCAGCAGCTTCGCAAGGGAGACCGGGGAGCTGTTTTTT. Combining the CDR3 with reference TRBV5-1 and TRBJ2-2 gives the whole variable domain KAGVTQTPRYLIKTRGQQVTLSCSPISGHRSVSWYQQTPGQGLQFLFEYFSETQRNKGNFPGRFSGRQFSNSRSEMNVSTLELGDSALYLCASSFARETGELFFGEGSRLTVL.

The V and J genes are TRBV19 and TRBJ2-7; the match to TRBD1 covers 7 bases. This CDR3 contains 17 residues. The V and J ends lost 4 bases and 2 bases, in that order; junction bases with no gene match: 14. Germline CDR1 reads LNHDA; CDR2 reads SQIVND (reference sequence). The CDR3, as DNA: TGTGCCAGTAGTACGACGCACGACAGGGAACGGGCCTACGAGCAGTACTTC. As protein: CASSTTHDRERAYEQYF.

The chain carries TRBV6-6 and TRBJ2-5; 13 nucleotides align to TRBD2. J gave up 4 bases and V 5 bases, and 7 bases lay outside the gene matches. The CDR3 runs to 16 residues. Germline CDR1 reads MNHNY; CDR2 reads SVGAGI (reference sequence). The CDR3 DNA reads TGTGCCAGCAGTACTCGGACTAGCGGGGGAGGAGAGACCCAGTACTTC. Its protein product is CASSTRTSGGGETQYF.

The chain recombines TRBV7-6 with TRBJ2-1; 13 bases agree with TRBD2. This CDR3 contains 16 residues. CDR1 is SGHVS, CDR2 FNYEAQ, per germline. V dropped 0 bases and J dropped 9; count of bases not matched to a gene: 5. The CDR3 spells CASSLAGTSGIGEQFF. The CDR3 coding sequence is TGTGCCAGCAGCTTAGCCGGGACTAGCGGGATCGGTGAGCAGTTCTTC.

To note about this clone: Other nucleotide sequences from this sample produce the same CDR3. V is TRBV7-8 and J is TRBJ1-1, with 7 bases fitting TRBD1. The germline gives CDR1 SGHVS, CDR2 FQNEAQ. The CDR3 covers 15 residues. Trimming removed 5 bases from V and 2 bases from J; junction bases left unmatched: 8. The CDR3 loop is CASSPTGQPNTEAFF. The CDR3 DNA is TGTGCCAGCAGCCCTACGGGACAGCCTAACACTGAAGCTTTCTTT.

This chain uses TRBV19 with TRBJ2-1; D ambiguous. CDR3 length: 15 amino acids. Trimming took off 1 base at V and 6 bases at J, with 13 bases between the two ends. Germline V CDR1 and CDR2: LNHDA, SQIVND (reference sequence). CDR3 coding DNA: TGTGCCAGTAGTATAGGGGCAGGCGATACCAATGAGCAGTTCTTC. Amino acids: CASSIGAGDTNEQFF.

This chain links TRBV28 with TRBJ1-6, with TRBD1 identical over 8 bases. After removal of 4 bases from V and 7 bases from J, the junction contained 3 bases not matched to a gene. Germline loops: CDR1 MDHEN, CDR2 SYDVKM. The CDR3 contains 14 residues. CDR3 nucleotide sequence: TGTGCCAGCAGTTCTGGACAGGGAAATTCACCCCTCCACTTT. This sequence encodes CASSSGQGNSPLHF.

The chain carries TRBV19 and TRBJ2-7; maybe TRBD1 (5 bases). This CDR3 contains 13 residues. Germline V gene lookup returns CDR1 LNHDA and CDR2 SQIVND (reference sequence). The V end lost 4 bases, the J end lost 1 base, and 8 bases lay between the germline ends. This CDR3 reads CASSNRRSYEQYF. In nucleotides, the CDR3 is TGTGCCAGTAGTAACAGGCGATCCTACGAGCAGTACTTC.

This CDR3 is CASSAPKLAGASYNEQFF. The CDR3 region has the DNA TGTGCCAGCAGCGCCCCTAAGTTAGCGGGAGCCTCCTACAATGAGCAGTTCTTC. The J gene is TRBJ2-1, the V gene TRBV9; TRBD2 matches at 9 bases. Losses at the gene ends were 3 bases for V and 0 bases for J; bases not matched to a gene: 10. Germline CDR1 reads SGDLS; CDR2 reads YYNGEE. The CDR3 loop spans 18 amino acids. Drawing the rest from reference TRBV9 and TRBJ2-1, the complete variable domain is DSGVTQTPKHLITATGQRVTLRCSPRSGDLSVYWYQQSLDQGLQFLIQYYNGEERAKGNILERFSAQQFPDLHSELNLSSLELGDSALYFCASSAPKLAGASYNEQFFGPGTRLTVL.